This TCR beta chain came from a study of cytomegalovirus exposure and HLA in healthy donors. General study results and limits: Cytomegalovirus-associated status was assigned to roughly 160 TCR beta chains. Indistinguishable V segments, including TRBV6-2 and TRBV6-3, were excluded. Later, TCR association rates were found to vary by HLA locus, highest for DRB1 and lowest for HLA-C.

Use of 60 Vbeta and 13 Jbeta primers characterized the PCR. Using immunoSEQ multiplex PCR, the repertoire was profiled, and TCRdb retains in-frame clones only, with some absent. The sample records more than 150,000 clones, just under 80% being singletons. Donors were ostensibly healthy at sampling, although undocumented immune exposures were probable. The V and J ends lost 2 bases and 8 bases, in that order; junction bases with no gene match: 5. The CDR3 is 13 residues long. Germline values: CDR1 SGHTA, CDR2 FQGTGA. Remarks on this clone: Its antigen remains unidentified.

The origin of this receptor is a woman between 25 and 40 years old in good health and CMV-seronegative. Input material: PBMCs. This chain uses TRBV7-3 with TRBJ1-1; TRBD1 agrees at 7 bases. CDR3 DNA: TGTGCCAGCAGCTTAGGGTCAGGGGGAGAAGCTTTCTTT. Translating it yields CASSLGSGGEAFF.